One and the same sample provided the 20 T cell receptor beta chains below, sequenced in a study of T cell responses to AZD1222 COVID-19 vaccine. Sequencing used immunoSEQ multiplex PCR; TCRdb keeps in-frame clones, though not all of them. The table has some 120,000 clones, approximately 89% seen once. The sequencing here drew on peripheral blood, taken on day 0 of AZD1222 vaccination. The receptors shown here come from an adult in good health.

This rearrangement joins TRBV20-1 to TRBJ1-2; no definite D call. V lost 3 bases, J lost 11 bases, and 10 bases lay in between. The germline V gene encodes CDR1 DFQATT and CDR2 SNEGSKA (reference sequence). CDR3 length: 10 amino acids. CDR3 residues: CSASIRSYTF. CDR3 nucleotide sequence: TGCAGTGCTAGTATAAGGAGTTACACCTTC.

CDR3 sequence: CASSRIGTEAFF. CDR3 coding DNA: TGTGCCAGCAGCCGCATAGGTACTGAAGCTTTCTTT. The V and J genes are TRBV3-1 (or the pseudogene TRBV3-2) and TRBJ1-1; no firm D call. The CDR3 covers 12 residues. V was trimmed by 4 bases and J by 5 bases, leaving 8 bases between them. The germline gives CDR1 LGHDT, CDR2 YNNKEL (reference sequence).

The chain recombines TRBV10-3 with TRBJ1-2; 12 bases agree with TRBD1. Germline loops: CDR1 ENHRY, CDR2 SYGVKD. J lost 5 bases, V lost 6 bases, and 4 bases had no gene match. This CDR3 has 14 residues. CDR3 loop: CAIRGDRGRYGYTF. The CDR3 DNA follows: TGTGCCATCAGGGGGGACAGGGGGCGTTATGGCTACACCTTC.

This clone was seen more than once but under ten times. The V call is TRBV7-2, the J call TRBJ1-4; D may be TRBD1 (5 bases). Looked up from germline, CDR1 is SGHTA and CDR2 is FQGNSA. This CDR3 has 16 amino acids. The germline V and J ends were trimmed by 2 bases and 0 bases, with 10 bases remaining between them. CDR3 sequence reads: CASSLQGTATNEKLFF. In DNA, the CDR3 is TGTGCCAGCAGCTTACAAGGGACGGCAACTAATGAAAAACTGTTTTTT.

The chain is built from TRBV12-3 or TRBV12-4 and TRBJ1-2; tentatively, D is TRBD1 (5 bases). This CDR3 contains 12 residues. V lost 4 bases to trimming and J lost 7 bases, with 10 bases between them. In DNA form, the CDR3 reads TGTGCCAGCAGTTCCAGGGTGGGTGGCTACACCTTC. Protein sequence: CASSSRVGGYTF.

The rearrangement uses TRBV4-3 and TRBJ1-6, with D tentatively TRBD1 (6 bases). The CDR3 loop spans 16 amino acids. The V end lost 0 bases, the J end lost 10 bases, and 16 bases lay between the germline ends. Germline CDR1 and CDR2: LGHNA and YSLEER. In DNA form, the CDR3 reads TGCGCCAGCAGCCAAGAGACTCGCGGGGGGGGCTCACCCCTCCACTTT. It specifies CASSQETRGGGSPLHF.

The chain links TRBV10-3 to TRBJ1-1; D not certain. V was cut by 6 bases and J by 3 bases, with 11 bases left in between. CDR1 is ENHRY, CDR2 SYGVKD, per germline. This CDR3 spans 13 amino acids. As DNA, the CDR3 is TGTGCCATCAGGGCTCGGGGAGACACTGAAGCTTTCTTT. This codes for CAIRARGDTEAFF.

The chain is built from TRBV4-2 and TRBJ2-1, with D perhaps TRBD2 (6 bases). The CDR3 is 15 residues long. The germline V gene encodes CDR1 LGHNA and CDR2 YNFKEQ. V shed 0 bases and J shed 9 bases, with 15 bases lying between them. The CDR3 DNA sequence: TGTGCCAGCAGCCAAGATGGGACTGGACCCGGTGAGCAGTTCTTC. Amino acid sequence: CASSQDGTGPGEQFF.

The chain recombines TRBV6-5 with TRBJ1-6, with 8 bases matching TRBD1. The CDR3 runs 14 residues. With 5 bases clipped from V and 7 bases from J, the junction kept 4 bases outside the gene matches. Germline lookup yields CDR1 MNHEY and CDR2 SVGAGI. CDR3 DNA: TGTGCCAGCAGTACCCGGACAGGGAATTCACCCCTCCACTTT. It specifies CASSTRTGNSPLHF.

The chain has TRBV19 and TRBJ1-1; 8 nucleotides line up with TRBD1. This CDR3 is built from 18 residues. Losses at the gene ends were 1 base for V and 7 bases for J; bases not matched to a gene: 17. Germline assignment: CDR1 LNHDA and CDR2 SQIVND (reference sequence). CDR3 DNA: TGTGCCAGTAGTATAGCTGGTTTGGGGGCAGGGGGCGAGGGTGAAGCTTTCTTT. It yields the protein CASSIAGLGAGGEGEAFF.

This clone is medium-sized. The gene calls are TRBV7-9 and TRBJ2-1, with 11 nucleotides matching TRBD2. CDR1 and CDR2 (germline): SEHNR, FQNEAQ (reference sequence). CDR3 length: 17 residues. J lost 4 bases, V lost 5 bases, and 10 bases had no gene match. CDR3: CASSIPPGTSGYNEQFF. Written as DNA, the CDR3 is TGTGCCAGCAGCATCCCGCCGGGGACTAGCGGTTACAATGAGCAGTTCTTC.

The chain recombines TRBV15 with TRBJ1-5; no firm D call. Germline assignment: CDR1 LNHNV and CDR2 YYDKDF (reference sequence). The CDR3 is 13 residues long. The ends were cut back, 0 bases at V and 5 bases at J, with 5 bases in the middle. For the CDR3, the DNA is TGTGCCACCAGCAGAGATACAGATCAGCCCCAGCATTTT. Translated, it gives CATSRDTDQPQHF.

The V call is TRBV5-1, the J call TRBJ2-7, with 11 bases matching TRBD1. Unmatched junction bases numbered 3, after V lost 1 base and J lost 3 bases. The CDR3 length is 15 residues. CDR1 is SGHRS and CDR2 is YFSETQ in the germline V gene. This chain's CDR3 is CASSLTGTGGYEQYF. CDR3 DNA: TGCGCCAGCAGCTTGACCGGGACAGGGGGCTACGAGCAGTACTTC.

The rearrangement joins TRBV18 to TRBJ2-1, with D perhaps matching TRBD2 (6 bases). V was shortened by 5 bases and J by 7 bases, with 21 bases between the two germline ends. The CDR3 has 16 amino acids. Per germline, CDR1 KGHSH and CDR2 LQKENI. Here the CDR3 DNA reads TGTGCCAGCTCAACTCAGACTAGGACCGGTGGGAATGAGCAGTTCTTC. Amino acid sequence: CASSTQTRTGGNEQFF. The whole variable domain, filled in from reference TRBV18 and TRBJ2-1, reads NAGVMQNPRHLVRRRGQEARLRCSPMKGHSHVYWYRQLPEEGLKFMVYLQKENIIDESGMPKERFSAEFPKEGPSILRIQQVVRGDSAAYFCASSTQTRTGGNEQFFGPGTRLTVL.

The DNA of the CDR3 is TGTGCCAGCAGCGCTTGGGGGGGATTTGTCACTGAAGCTTTCTTT. Translated, it gives CASSAWGGFVTEAFF. V is TRBV11-2 and J is TRBJ1-1, with D perhaps TRBD1 (5 bases). Trimming took off 5 bases at V and 4 bases at J, with 17 bases between the two ends. Germline loops: CDR1 SGHAT, CDR2 FQNNGV. The CDR3 loop spans 15 amino acids.

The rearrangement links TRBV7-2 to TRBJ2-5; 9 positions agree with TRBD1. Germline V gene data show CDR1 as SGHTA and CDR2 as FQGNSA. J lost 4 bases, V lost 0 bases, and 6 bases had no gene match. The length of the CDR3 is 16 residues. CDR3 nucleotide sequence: TGTGCCAGCAGCTTAGCCGGGACAGGGATAGGAGAGACCCAGTACTTC. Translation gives CASSLAGTGIGETQYF.

CDR3 sequence: CASSPPGLGTYEQYF. The CDR3 bases are TGTGCCAGCTCACCACCGGGACTAGGAACCTACGAGCAGTACTTC. V and J are TRBV18 and TRBJ2-7; 8 positions match TRBD2. The CDR3 loop spans 15 amino acids. Germline V gene lookup returns CDR1 KGHSH and CDR2 LQKENI. V dropped 0 bases and J dropped 2; count of bases not matched to a gene: 3. Based on the CDR3 plus reference TRBV18 and TRBJ2-7, the full variable domain is NAGVMQNPRHLVRRRGQEARLRCSPMKGHSHVYWYRQLPEEGLKFMVYLQKENIIDESGMPKERFSAEFPKEGPSILRIQQVVRGDSAAYFCASSPPGLGTYEQYFGPGTRLTVT.

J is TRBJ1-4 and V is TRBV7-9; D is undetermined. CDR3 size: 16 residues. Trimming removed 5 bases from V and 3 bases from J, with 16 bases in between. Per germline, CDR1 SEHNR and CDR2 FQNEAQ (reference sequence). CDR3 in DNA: TGTGCCAGCAGCCCAGCCGGCGGGGAGGCTAATGAAAAACTGTTTTTT. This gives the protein CASSPAGGEANEKLFF.

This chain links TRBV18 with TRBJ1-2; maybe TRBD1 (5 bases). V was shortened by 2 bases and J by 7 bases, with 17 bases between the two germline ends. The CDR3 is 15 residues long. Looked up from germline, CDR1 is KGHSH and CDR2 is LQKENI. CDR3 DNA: TGTGCCAGCTCACCATCCTCCGGGACGCAGGCTGGCTACACCTTC. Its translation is CASSPSSGTQAGYTF.

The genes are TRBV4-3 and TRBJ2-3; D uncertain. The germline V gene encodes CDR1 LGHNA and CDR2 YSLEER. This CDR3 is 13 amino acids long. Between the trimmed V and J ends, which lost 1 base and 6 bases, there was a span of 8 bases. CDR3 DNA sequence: TGCGCCAGCAGCCAAGCGGTCCCTGATACGCAGTATTTT. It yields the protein CASSQAVPDTQYF.